Detailed here is one T cell receptor (beta chain). Its antigen is still unknown. This sample was taken from a study of T cell responses to AZD1222 COVID-19 vaccine. Study-wide points: Within unmutated variant regions lay the reported targets of nearly half of spike-specific TCRs. Baseline testing showed seropositivity in only a handful of AZD1222 recipients. Repertoires in all cases were sampled only once the peak T cell response had passed. Increases in Spike-specific TCR breadth and depth were seen after two AZD1222 doses.

Data came from immunoSEQ multiplex PCR; TCRdb stores just in-frame clones and leaves some out. The sample shows around 130,000 clones, around 94% of them seen only once. CDR1 and CDR2 (germline): KGHSH, LQKENI. The CDR3 contains 17 residues. Unmatched junction bases numbered 11, after V lost 3 bases and J lost 6 bases. This receptor was identified in an adult in good health. The material sequenced was peripheral blood, taken on day 0 of AZD1222 vaccination. This chain connects TRBV18 to TRBJ2-3; 11 bases line up with TRBD2. The CDR3 here is CASSPPGSGGARDTQYF. The CDR3 bases are TGTGCCAGCTCACCCCCGGGTAGCGGGGGGGCTAGGGATACGCAGTATTTT.